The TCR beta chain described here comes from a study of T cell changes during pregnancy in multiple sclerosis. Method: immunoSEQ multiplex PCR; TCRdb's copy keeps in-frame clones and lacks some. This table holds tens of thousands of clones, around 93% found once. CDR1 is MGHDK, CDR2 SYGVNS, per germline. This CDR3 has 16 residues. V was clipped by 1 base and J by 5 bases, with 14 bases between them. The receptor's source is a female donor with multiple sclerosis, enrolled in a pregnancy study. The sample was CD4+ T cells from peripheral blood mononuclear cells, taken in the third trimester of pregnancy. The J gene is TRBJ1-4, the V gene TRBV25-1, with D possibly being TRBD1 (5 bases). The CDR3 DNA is TGTGCCAGCAGTGAATCGGCAGGGAGGGAAAATGAAAAACTGTTTTTT. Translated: CASSESAGRENEKLFF.